The present T cell receptor beta chain was sequenced within a study of identical twins. TCRdb passed the 5' RACE reads through MiXCR, listing each CDR3 protein once. The sample lists 550,000 to 700,000 distinct CDR3 sequences; over 20% were seen once. The CDR3 extends over 15 amino acids. The germline V gene has CDR1 DFQATT and CDR2 SNEGSKA (reference sequence). The V segment lost 4 bases and the J segment 5 bases; nucleotides outside the gene matches: 10. This clonotype was seen a few times. These records were also assigned to another study, of T cells expressing NK-cell markers.

The V and J genes are TRBV20-1 and TRBJ2-5; 10 bases map to TRBD2. Sequenced sample: PBMCs. The receptor comes from a woman between 18 and 29 years old in good health. The CDR3 DNA reads as TGCAGTGCTATCCCTCTAGCGGGAGTGCCGGAGACCCAGTACTTC. Translation: CSAIPLAGVPETQYF.